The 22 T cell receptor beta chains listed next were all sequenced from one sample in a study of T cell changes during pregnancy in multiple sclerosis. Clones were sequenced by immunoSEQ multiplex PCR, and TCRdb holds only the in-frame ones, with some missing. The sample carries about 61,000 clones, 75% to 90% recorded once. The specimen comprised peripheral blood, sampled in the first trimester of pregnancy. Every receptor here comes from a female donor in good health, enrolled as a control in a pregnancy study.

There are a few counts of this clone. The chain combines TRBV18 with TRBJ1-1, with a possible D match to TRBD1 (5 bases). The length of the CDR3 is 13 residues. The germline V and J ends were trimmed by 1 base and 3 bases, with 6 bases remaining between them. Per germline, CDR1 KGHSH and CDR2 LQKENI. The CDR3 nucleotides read TGTGCCAGCTCACCACGGGGGGACACTGAAGCTTTCTTT. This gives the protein CASSPRGDTEAFF. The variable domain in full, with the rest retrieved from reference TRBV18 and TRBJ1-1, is NAGVMQNPRHLVRRRGQEARLRCSPMKGHSHVYWYRQLPEEGLKFMVYLQKENIIDESGMPKERFSAEFPKEGPSILRIQQVVRGDSAAYFCASSPRGDTEAFFGQGTRLTVV.

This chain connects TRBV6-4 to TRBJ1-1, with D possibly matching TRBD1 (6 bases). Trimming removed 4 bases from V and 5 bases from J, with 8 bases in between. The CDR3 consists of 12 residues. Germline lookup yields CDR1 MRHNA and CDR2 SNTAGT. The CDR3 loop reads CASSGQGTEAFF. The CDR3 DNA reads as TGTGCCAGCAGTGGCCAGGGGACTGAAGCTTTCTTT.

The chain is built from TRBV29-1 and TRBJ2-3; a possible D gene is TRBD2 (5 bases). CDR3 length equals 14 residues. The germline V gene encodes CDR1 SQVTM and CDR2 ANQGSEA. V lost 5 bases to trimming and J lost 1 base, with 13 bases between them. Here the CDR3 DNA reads TGCAGCGTTATGTTGAGGGTCCGCACAGATACGCAGTATTTT. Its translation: CSVMLRVRTDTQYF.

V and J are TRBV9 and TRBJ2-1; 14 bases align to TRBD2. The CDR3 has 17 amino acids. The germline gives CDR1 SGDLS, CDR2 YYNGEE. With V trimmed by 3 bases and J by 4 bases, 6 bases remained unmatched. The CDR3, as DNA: TGTGCCAGCAGCGAGACTAGCGGGGGGGTCAGATACAATGAGCAGTTCTTC. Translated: CASSETSGGVRYNEQFF.

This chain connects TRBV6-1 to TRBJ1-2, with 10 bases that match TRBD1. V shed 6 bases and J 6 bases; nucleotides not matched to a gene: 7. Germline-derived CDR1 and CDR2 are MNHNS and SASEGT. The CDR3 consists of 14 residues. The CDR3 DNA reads TGTGCCAGCAGCCTGGACAGGGGGAGGGATGGCTACACCTTC. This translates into CASSLDRGRDGYTF.

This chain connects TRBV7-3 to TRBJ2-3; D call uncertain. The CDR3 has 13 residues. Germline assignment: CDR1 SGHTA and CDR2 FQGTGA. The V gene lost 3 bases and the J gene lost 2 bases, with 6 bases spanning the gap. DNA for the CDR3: TGTGCCAGCAGCTTGTTCCACACAGATACGCAGTATTTT. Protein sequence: CASSLFHTDTQYF. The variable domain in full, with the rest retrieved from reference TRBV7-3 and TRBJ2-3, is GAGVSQTPSNKVTEKGKYVELRCDPISGHTALYWYRQSLGQGPEFLIYFQGTGAADDSGLPNDRFFAVRPEGSVSTLKIQRTERGDSAVYLCASSLFHTDTQYFGPGTRLTVL.

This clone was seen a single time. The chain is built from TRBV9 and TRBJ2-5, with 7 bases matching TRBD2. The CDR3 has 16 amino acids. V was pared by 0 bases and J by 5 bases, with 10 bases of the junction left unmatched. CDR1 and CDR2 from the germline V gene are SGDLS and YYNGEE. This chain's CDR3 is CASSVDPGGPTETQYF. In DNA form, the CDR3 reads TGTGCCAGCAGCGTAGATCCGGGGGGACCAACGGAGACCCAGTACTTC.

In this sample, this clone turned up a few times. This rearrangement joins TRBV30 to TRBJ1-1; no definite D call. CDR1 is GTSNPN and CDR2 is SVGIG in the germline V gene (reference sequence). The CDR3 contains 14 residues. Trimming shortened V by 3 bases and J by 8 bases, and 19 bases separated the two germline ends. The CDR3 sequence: CAWRPTGGHSEAFF. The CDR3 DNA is TGTGCCTGGAGGCCTACGGGAGGCCACTCAGAAGCTTTCTTT.

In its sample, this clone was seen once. The CDR3 reads CASSSKTPRGDYGYTF. As DNA, the CDR3 is TGCGCCAGCAGCTCCAAAACTCCCAGGGGCGACTATGGCTACACCTTC. V gene TRBV5-1 combines with J gene TRBJ1-2; possible D gene TRBD1, 6 bases. Germline V gene sequence: CDR1 SGHRS, CDR2 YFSETQ. V dropped 3 bases and J dropped 3 bases, with 18 bases sitting between them. This CDR3 region has 16 residues. Combining the CDR3 with reference TRBV5-1 and TRBJ1-2 gives the whole variable domain KAGVTQTPRYLIKTRGQQVTLSCSPISGHRSVSWYQQTPGQGLQFLFEYFSETQRNKGNFPGRFSGRQFSNSRSEMNVSTLELGDSALYLCASSSKTPRGDYGYTFGSGTRLTVV.

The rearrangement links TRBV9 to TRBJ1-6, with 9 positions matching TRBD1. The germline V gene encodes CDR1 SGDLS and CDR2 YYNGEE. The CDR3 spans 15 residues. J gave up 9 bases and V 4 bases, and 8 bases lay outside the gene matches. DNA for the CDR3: TGTGCCAGCAGCACTCGGGACAGGGAGGGTTCACCCCTCCACTTT. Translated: CASSTRDREGSPLHF.

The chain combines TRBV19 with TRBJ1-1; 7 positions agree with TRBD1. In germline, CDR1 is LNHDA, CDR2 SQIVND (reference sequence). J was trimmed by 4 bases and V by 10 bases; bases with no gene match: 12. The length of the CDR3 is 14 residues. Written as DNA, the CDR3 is TGTGCCACCCATTCGATCCGGGACAGCACTGAAGCTTTCTTT. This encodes CATHSIRDSTEAFF.

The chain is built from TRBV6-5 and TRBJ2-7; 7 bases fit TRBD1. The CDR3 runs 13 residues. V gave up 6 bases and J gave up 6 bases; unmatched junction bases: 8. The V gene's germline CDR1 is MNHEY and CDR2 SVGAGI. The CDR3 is CASSPTTGIEQYF. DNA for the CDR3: TGTGCCAGCAGCCCGACGACAGGGATCGAGCAGTACTTC.

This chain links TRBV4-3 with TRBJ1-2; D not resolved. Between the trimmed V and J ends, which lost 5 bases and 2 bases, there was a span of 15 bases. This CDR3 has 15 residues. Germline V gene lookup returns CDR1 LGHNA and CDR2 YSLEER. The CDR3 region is CASSSNSGINYGYTF. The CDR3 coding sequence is TGCGCCAGCAGCTCTAACTCCGGGATAAACTATGGCTACACCTTC.

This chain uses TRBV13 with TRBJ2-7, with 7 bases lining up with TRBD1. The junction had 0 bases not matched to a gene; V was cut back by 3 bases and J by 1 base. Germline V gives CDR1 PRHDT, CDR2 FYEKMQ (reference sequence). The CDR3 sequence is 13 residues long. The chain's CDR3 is CASSLDRSYEQYF. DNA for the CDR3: TGTGCCAGCAGCTTGGACAGGTCCTACGAGCAGTACTTC.

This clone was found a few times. Written as DNA, the CDR3 is TGCGCCAGCAGCCTAAGGGACAATAGGGAATCACCCCTCCACTTT. It yields the protein CASSLRDNRESPLHF. The chain is built from TRBV5-1 and TRBJ1-6; TRBD1 might be the D (6 bases). With 4 bases removed from V and 10 bases from J, the gap between germline ends came to 18 bases. Germline CDR1 is SGHRS and CDR2 is YFSETQ. There are 15 residues in the CDR3.

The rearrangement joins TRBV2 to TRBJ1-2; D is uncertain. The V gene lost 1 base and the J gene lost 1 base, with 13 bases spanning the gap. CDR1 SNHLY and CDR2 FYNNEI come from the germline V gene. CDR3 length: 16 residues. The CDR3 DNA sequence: TGTGCCAGCAGTGAAGGGGGTCGGGAGAATAACTATGGCTACACCTTC. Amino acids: CASSEGGRENNYGYTF.

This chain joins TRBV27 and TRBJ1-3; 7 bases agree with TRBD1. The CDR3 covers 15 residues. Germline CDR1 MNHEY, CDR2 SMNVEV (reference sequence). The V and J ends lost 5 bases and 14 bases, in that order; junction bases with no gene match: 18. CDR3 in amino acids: CASSRTRGLWGTLYF. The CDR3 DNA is TGTGCCAGCAGTCGAACGAGGGGGCTCTGGGGGACTCTATATTTT.

This CDR3 is CASSLDRGRNTEAFF. CDR3 DNA: TGTGCCAGTAGCCTCGACAGGGGGCGGAACACTGAAGCTTTCTTT. The chain combines TRBV19 with TRBJ1-1, with 10 positions matching TRBD1. V trimming: 6 bases; J trimming: 1 base; junction bases outside the gene matches: 5. Germline V gives CDR1 LNHDA, CDR2 SQIVND (reference sequence). The CDR3 is made up of 15 amino acids.

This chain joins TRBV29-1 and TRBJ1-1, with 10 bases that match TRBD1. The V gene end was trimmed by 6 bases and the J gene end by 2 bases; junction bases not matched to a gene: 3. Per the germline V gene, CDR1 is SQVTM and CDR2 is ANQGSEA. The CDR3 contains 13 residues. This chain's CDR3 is CSVGTGANTEAFF. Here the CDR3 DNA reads TGCAGCGTGGGGACAGGGGCCAACACTGAAGCTTTCTTT.

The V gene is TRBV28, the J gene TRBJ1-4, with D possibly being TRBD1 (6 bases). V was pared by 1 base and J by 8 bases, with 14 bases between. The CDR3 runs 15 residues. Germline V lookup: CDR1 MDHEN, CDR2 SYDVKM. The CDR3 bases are TGTGCCAGCAGTTTATCGGGACATAAAAACGAAAAACTGTTTTTT. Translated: CASSLSGHKNEKLFF.

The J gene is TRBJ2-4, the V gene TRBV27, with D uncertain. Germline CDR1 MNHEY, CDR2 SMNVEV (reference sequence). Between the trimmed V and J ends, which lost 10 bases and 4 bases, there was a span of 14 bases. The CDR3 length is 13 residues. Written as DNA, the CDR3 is TGTGCCAATTGCACAAAAACGAAAAACATTCAGTACTTC. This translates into CANCTKTKNIQYF.

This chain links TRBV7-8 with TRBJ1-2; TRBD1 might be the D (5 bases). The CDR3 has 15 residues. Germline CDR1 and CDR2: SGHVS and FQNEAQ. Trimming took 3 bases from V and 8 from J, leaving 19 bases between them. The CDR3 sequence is CASSFSDSGGNGYTF. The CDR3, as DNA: TGTGCCAGCAGCTTTAGCGATTCGGGGGGAAACGGCTACACCTTC.